This T cell receptor beta chain comes out of a study of T cells expressing NK-cell markers. Across the whole study: It was sorted CD3+CD56+NKG2C+, CD3+CD56+NKG2C- and CD3+CD56-NKG2C+ T cells that supplied the TCR beta repertoires.

Findings of the study overall: The leading position in the CD3+CD56-NKG2C+ fraction of a few donors also went to these clonotypes.

TCRdb reprocessed the 5' RACE reads and reports one entry per CDR3 protein, with no DNA. The sample has some 450,000 distinct CDR3 sequences. CDR3 length: 14 amino acids. Germline CDR1 and CDR2: SGHDT and YYEEEE. A note on this clonotype: Its antigen is not identified.

V usage is TRBV5-6 and J usage is TRBJ2-7; the D gene TCRdb calls, TRBD2, cannot be checked with no DNA. The TCR sequence derives from a woman aged 18 to 75 in good health. Sequenced: blood T cells: a sorted CD56 or NKG2C T cell subset, CD4+ or CD8+ T cells, or bulk PBMC T cells (not recorded which). The CDR3 sequence is CASRTGTNSYEQYF.